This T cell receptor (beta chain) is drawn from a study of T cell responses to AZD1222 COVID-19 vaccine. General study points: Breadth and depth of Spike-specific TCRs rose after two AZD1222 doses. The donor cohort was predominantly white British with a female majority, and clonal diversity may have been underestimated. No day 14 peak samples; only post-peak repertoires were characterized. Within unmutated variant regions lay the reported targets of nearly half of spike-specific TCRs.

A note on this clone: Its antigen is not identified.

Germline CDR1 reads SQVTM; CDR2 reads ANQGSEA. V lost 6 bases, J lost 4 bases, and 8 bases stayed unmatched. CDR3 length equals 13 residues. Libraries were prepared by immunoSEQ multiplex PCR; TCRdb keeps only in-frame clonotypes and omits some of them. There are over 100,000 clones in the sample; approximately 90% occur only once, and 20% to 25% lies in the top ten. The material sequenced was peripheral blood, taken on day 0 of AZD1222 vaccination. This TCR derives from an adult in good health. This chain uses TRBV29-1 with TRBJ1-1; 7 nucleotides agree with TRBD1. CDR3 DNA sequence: TGCAGCGTCCGTGACAGGGTCGGCACTGAAGCTTTCTTT. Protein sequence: CSVRDRVGTEAFF.